Presented here are 7 T cell receptor beta chains from one specimen sequenced in a study of blood T cell repertoires in COVID-19. Profiling relied on immunoSEQ multiplex PCR, and the TCRdb table lists in-frame clones only, not all of them. The table shows about 140,000 clones, with approximately 90% occurring only once. Specimen: peripheral blood. All receptors come from a human donor with COVID-19, enrolled during active disease. The donor label of this sample is uncertain.

This chain joins TRBV27 and TRBJ1-1, with no clear D. This CDR3 is 16 amino acids long. Germline V gives CDR1 MNHEY, CDR2 SMNVEV (reference sequence). The V gene lost 1 base and the J gene lost 1 base, with 13 bases spanning the gap. DNA for the CDR3: TGTGCCAGCAGTTTATATGCCGCAGGTAGGAACACTGAAGCTTTCTTT. Protein sequence: CASSLYAAGRNTEAFF.

The genes are TRBV4-1 and TRBJ2-7; perhaps TRBD1 as D (6 bases). The CDR3 consists of 15 residues. The V gene's germline CDR1 is MGHRA and CDR2 YSYEKL. V lost 0 bases and J 6 bases, leaving 15 bases between the germline ends. The CDR3 sequence is CASSQDRAGALEQYF. The CDR3 bases are TGCGCCAGCAGCCAAGATAGGGCAGGGGCCCTCGAGCAGTACTTC.

This chain links TRBV11-2 with TRBJ1-4, with TRBD1 matching 8 bases. After removal of 1 base from V and 5 bases from J, the junction contained 3 bases not matched to a gene. The length of the CDR3 is 15 residues. CDR1 is SGHAT, CDR2 FQNNGV, per germline. CDR3 amino acids: CASSLGTGKNEKLFF. The CDR3 bases are TGTGCCAGCAGCTTAGGGACAGGGAAAAATGAAAAACTGTTTTTT. The full variable domain, rest sourced from reference TRBV11-2 and TRBJ1-4, is EAGVAQSPRYKIIEKRQSVAFWCNPISGHATLYWYQQILGQGPKLLIQFQNNGVVDDSQLPKDRFSAERLKGVDSTLKIQPAKLEDSAVYLCASSLGTGKNEKLFFGSGTQLSVL.

The chain recombines TRBV10-1 with TRBJ1-6; 10 positions agree with TRBD1. Germline V lookup: CDR1 WNHNN, CDR2 SYGVQD (reference sequence). There are 15 residues in the CDR3. J was trimmed by 9 bases and V by 0 bases; bases with no gene match: 2. The CDR3 DNA sequence: TGCGCCAGCAGTGAGTCGGGGACAGGGGTTTCACCCCTCCACTTT. Translating it yields CASSESGTGVSPLHF.

The chain links TRBV29-1 to TRBJ2-3; 13 bases are shared with TRBD2. This CDR3 region has 18 residues. Germline values: CDR1 SQVTM, CDR2 ANQGSEA. The trim removed 7 bases at V and 0 bases at J, leaving 13 bases unmatched. The DNA for the CDR3 is TGCAGCGCTCTCGGGACTAGCGGGGACCCTCAAAGCACAGATACGCAGTATTTT. Amino acids: CSALGTSGDPQSTDTQYF.

The chain recombines TRBV27 with TRBJ1-2, with TRBD1 as a possible D gene (6 bases). This CDR3 is 14 amino acids long. Germline CDR1 MNHEY, CDR2 SMNVEV (reference sequence). V was shortened by 5 bases and J by 2 bases, with 12 bases between the two germline ends. In DNA, the CDR3 is TGTGCCAGCAGTAGAGGACAGCTAAACTATGGCTACACCTTC. Protein sequence: CASSRGQLNYGYTF.

The rearrangement uses TRBV12-3 or TRBV12-4 and TRBJ1-2, with D perhaps TRBD1 (6 bases). CDR3 length equals 13 residues. Trimming left V 6 bases short and J 2 bases short, with 10 bases between. The CDR3 DNA sequence: TGTGCCAGCAGCACAGGGCTGAACTATGGCTACACCTTC. Amino acid sequence: CASSTGLNYGYTF.